The clone carrying this T cell receptor (beta chain) has only a few counts. These data come from a study of blood T cell repertoires in COVID-19. In the study overall: COVID-19 samples from acute and convalescent phases originated in the United States, Italy and Spain.

The assay was immunoSEQ multiplex PCR, and TCRdb's table has in-frame clones only and misses some. The sample yields around 200,000 clones, around 85% seen once. The CDR3 has 16 amino acids. The V gene's germline CDR1 is SGHAT and CDR2 FQNNGV. V was pared by 4 bases and J by 3 bases, with 5 bases of the junction left unmatched. The clonotype originates from a woman aged 50 to 60 with acute or convalescent COVID-19. Material: peripheral blood. J is TRBJ2-1 and V is TRBV11-2; TRBD2 matches at 11 bases. This CDR3 is CASSSRLAGIYNEQFF. The CDR3, as DNA: TGTGCCAGCAGCTCCCGACTAGCGGGGATCTACAATGAGCAGTTCTTC.